This is a list of T cell receptor beta chains from one sample in a study of T cells in Graves' hyperthyroidism and ophthalmopathy. A single record per CDR3 protein comes from TCRdb applying MiXCR to the multiplex PCR reads. The sample contains around 800,000 distinct CDR3 sequences, roughly 37% of which appear only once. Sequenced: blood. The receptors here all came from a man between 18 and 35 years old with Graves' hyperthyroidism. Both conserved end residues are part of each CDR3. The order of the fields is D gene, V gene, J gene, clone size, CDR3 DNA, CDR3 protein. The D gene is left open where the match is weak. Only part of the rows carry a size: once, few, many, or a class if the clone is expanded.

>NA|TRBV7-9|TRBJ1-1|NA
TGTGCCGGCAGCAAGACAGGGAACACTGAAGCTTTCTTT
CAGSKTGNTEAFF
>NA|TRBV10-3|TRBJ2-7|NA
TGTGCCATCAGCGTACTTTACGAGCAGTACTTC
CAISVLYEQYF
>NA|TRBV7-9|TRBJ2-5|NA
TGTGCCAGCAGCGTTAATATTTGGGAGACCCAGTACTTC
CASSVNIWETQYF
>NA|TRBV5-1|TRBJ1-2|NA
TGCGCCAGCAGCTCCCCGGCAGGGTATGGCTACACCTTC
CASSSPAGYGYTF
>NA|TRBV7-4|TRBJ2-2|NA
TGTGCCAGCAGCCTTGGACATACCACCGGGGAGCTGTTTTTT
CASSLGHTTGELFF
>NA|TRBV30|TRBJ2-7|NA
TGTGCCTGGAGTGTAGGATCCTACGAGCAGTACTTC
CAWSVGSYEQYF
>NA|TRBV7-2|TRBJ2-6|NA
TGTGCCAGCAGCTCAGTCCTCTGGGGGAGCTCTGGGGCCAACGTCCTGACTTTC
CASSSVLWGSSGANVLTF
>TRBD1|TRBV14|TRBJ2-2|NA
TGTGCCAGCAGTAGAAAGGGACAGGAGGACACCGGGGAGCTGCTTTTT
CASSRKGQEDTGELLF
>NA|TRBV7-9|TRBJ2-1|NA
TGCGCCAGCAGCTTGGGGGACGCTTACAATGAGCAGTTCTTC
CASSLGDAYNEQFF
>NA|TRBV2|TRBJ2-5|NA
TGTGCCAGCAGTGAAACCCAGGACTTC
CASSETQDF
>NA|TRBV20-1|TRBJ2-5|NA
TGCAGTGCTAGTGCCGGGGGGCTCAATCAGCCCCAGTACTTC
CSASAGGLNQPQYF
>TRBD1|TRBV29-1|TRBJ1-2|NA
TGCATCCTACCGGGACAGGGGGATCGCTACACCTTC
CILPGQGDRYTF
>TRBD1|TRBV19|TRBJ2-7|NA
TGTGCCAGTAGTATGACCGGGACAGGGACAGGGCAGTACTTC
CASSMTGTGTGQYF
>NA|TRBV7-9|TRBJ2-5|few
TGTGCCAGCAGCTTAGAGGTCGGGGTAGCCGGCGAAACCCAGTACTTC
CASSLEVGVAGETQYF
>NA|TRBV2|TRBJ1-5|many
TGTGCCAGCAGTGAATACAGCGACTCAAATCAGCCCCAGCATTTT
CASSEYSDSNQPQHF
>TRBD1|TRBV9|TRBJ1-1|few
TGTGCCAGCAGCGCAGCGACAGGGATCACTGAAGCTTTCTTT
CASSAATGITEAFF
>TRBD1|TRBV7-8|TRBJ2-7|many
TGTGCCAGCAGACCAGACAGGGGACCCCTTCGCGAGCAGTACTTC
CASRPDRGPLREQYF
>TRBD1|TRBV7-9|TRBJ2-7|many
TGTGCCAGCACCTCGACAGGGAGCTCCTACGAGCAGTACTTC
CASTSTGSSYEQYF
>TRBD1|TRBV7-9|TRBJ1-1|many
TGTGCCAGCAGCTTAGAAACAGGGGCGAACACTGAAGCTTTCTTT
CASSLETGANTEAFF
>TRBD1|TRBV5-1|TRBJ2-5|few
TGCGCCAGCCAGGGACAGGCTAAAGAGACCCAGTACTTC
CASQGQAKETQYF
>NA|TRBV5-8|TRBJ2-6|NA
TGCGCCAGCAGCCACCGCCCCTCTGGGGCCAACGTCCTGACTTTC
CASSHRPSGANVLTF
>TRBD1|TRBV5-6|TRBJ1-6|few
TGTGCCAGCAGCAGGGGACAGGGGGCTTATAATTCGCCCCTCCACTTT
CASSRGQGAYNSPLHF
>NA|TRBV10-2|TRBJ2-7|NA
TGCGCCAGCAGTGAGGGCACCGGGGAGCTGTACTTC
CASSEGTGELYF
>NA|TRBV9|TRBJ1-6|NA
TGTGCCAGCAGCGTAGCGGGAGCCGGGTCTTGGGCCCTCCACTTT
CASSVAGAGSWALHF
>NA|TRBV6-6|TRBJ2-7|few
TGTGCCAGCAGTTATGAACGGAGCGAGCAGTACTTC
CASSYERSEQYF
>TRBD2|TRBV7-9|TRBJ2-2|NA
TGTGCCAGCAGCTTAGGACTAGCGGGGCTCACCGGGGAGCTGTTTTTT
CASSLGLAGLTGELFF
>NA|TRBV12-3/TRBV12-4|TRBJ1-5|NA
TGTGCCAGCATTGTAGGGAGGCATAGCAATCAGCCCCAGCATTTT
CASIVGRHSNQPQHF
>NA|TRBV7-9|TRBJ1-2|many
TGTGCCAGCAGCTTCGAGAACGGACGGGCGGAATGGGGCTACACCTTC
CASSFENGRAEWGYTF
>TRBD1|TRBV10-3|TRBJ1-2|few
TGTGCCAGCAGTTACTCGTATCAGGGGGATGGCTACACCTTC
CASSYSYQGDGYTF
>TRBD1|TRBV19|TRBJ1-5|NA
TGTGCCAGCAGCGGACAGGTGGAAGGCTACGAGCATTTT
CASSGQVEGYEHF
>NA|TRBV24-1|TRBJ2-3|NA
TGTGCCACCAGTGTCCCTCCGGTGGGAGATACGCAGTATTTT
CATSVPPVGDTQYF
>TRBD1|TRBV15|TRBJ1-4|many
TGTGCCACGCGATACAGCATGGGGACAGGGTATGAAAAACTGTTTTTT
CATRYSMGTGYEKLFF
>TRBD1|TRBV19|TRBJ2-2|NA
TGTGCCAGTACTACCTGGGACAGAGCGAACACCGGGGAGCTGTTTTTT
CASTTWDRANTGELFF
>NA|TRBV15|TRBJ1-5|many
TGTGCCACCAGCAGGACCGGGGGCAGCAATCAGCCCCAGCATTTT
CATSRTGGSNQPQHF
>NA|TRBV10-3|TRBJ1-1|NA
TGTGCCATCGGTGAGACAGGAGACACTGAAGCTTTCTTT
CAIGETGDTEAFF
>NA|TRBV12-3/TRBV12-4|TRBJ1-5|NA
TGTGCCAGCAGTTTAGGGCCGGAGGGTCAGCCCCAGCATTTT
CASSLGPEGQPQHF
>TRBD1|TRBV20-1|TRBJ2-7|NA
TGCAGTGCCCTTCCCACCGACAGGGGGCTCGACGAGCAGTACTTC
CSALPTDRGLDEQYF